The clone carrying this TCR beta chain was seen repeatedly, ten times or more. Its antigen is undetermined. TCRdb itself ran the 5' RACE reads through MiXCR, one entry per CDR3 protein. Of roughly 39,000 distinct CDR3 sequences in the sample, approximately 6.3% are singletons; the top ten hold approximately 10%. These data come from a study of spatial heterogeneity in lung cancer. General study points: Ubiquitous expanded tumor TCRs were observed in blood more at resection than follow-up.

Germline V gives CDR1 SQVTM, CDR2 ANQGSEA. V gave up 1 base and J gave up 7 bases, with 7 bases separating them. CDR3 size: 11 residues. Time point noted: sample taken at primary tumor resection. From tumor, nontumor lung or frozen PBMC, whole RNA was taken unsorted for sequencing. This sequence originates from a male donor with early-stage non-small cell lung cancer. V is TRBV29-1 and J is TRBJ1-2; D gene unclear. The sequencing here drew on PBMCs, taken at surgery. CDR3 amino acids: CSVEAGVGYTF. Here the CDR3 DNA reads TGCAGCGTTGAAGCCGGGGTTGGCTACACCTTC.